These 8 T cell receptor beta chains share one sample of origin, sequenced in a study of identical twins listed by TCRdb under 2016. The protocol used for the library was 5' RACE. The listed sequencing device is Illumina HiSeq 2000. TCRdb cleaned the public reads at Q25 with fastp, built clones with MiXCR and kept in-frame beta chains. Every entry covers one CDR3 protein and lists the most common genes and DNA from its rows. Present in this sample are over 600,000 distinct CDR3 sequences, 21% of which were seen just once. The top ten constitute 4.3% of the sample. The same specimen was also included in a second study, on T cells expressing NK-cell markers.

Specimen: PBMCs. These receptors were collected from a woman younger than 30 in good health.

The chain has TRBV6-1 and TRBJ2-5; D is perhaps TRBD2 (7 bases). Deletions cut 6 bases from V and 3 bases from J, with 20 bases between. This CDR3 region has 16 residues. CDR1 and CDR2 from the germline V gene are MNHNS and SASEGT. Here the CDR3 DNA reads TGTGCCAGCAGGCGGTTACAGGGCCGGGGGGAAGAGACCCAGTACTTC. It codes for CASRRLQGRGEETQYF.

The table lists this clonotype with a few counts. V and J are TRBV30 and TRBJ2-3; a possible D gene is TRBD1 (5 bases). Looked up from germline, CDR1 is GTSNPN and CDR2 is SVGIG (reference sequence). The CDR3 has 14 residues. Trimming pared 4 bases from V and 4 bases from J, leaving 15 bases between. The CDR3 DNA reads TGTGCCTGGATGCCAGGGCGAGTTCCAGATACGCAGTATTTT. Its translation is CAWMPGRVPDTQYF.

The V and J genes are TRBV10-3 and TRBJ2-2, with 9 nucleotides matching TRBD1. Germline values: CDR1 ENHRY, CDR2 SYGVKD. This CDR3 region has 18 residues. Trimming cost V 5 bases and J 4 bases; bases outside gene matches: 14. This chain's CDR3 is CAISLTKQGASSTGELFF. The CDR3 DNA is TGTGCCATCAGTTTGACCAAACAGGGGGCTTCGAGCACCGGGGAGCTGTTTTTT.

Notes on this clonotype: One end of the junction fails to match germline, which may point to a read error. This chain joins TRBV7-2 and TRBJ2-2, with 11 bases identical to TRBD2. The CDR3 length is 17 residues. Germline V CDR1 and CDR2: SGHTA, FQGNSA. The CDR3: CASSLAGTSGSTGELFF. CDR3 nucleotides: TGTGCCAGCAGCCTAGCAGGAACTAGCGGGAGCACCGGGGAGCTGTTTTTT. The full variable domain, its missing parts supplied by reference TRBV7-2 and TRBJ2-2, is GAGVSQSPSNKVTEKGKDVELRCDPISGHTALYWYRQSLGQGLEFLIYFQGNSAPDKSGLPSDRFSAERTGGSVSTLTIQRTQQEDSAVYLCASSLAGTSGSTGELFFGEGSRLTVL.

This clonotype was recorded at least ten times. This sequence joins TRBV5-1 and TRBJ2-7; D is unclear. The CDR3 is 13 residues long. The V and J ends lost 4 bases and 7 bases respectively, with 15 bases between them. The V gene's germline CDR1 is SGHRS and CDR2 YFSETQ. The DNA of the CDR3 is TGCGCCAGCAGCCCCCCATCAGTGGGTGAGCAGTACTTC. Translating gives CASSPPSVGEQYF.

This clonotype appeared a few times. The J gene is TRBJ2-2, the V gene TRBV6-5; the D is unclear. Trimming cost V 0 bases and J 2 bases, with 10 bases left between them. Germline lookup yields CDR1 MNHEY and CDR2 SVGAGI. The CDR3 totals 16 residues. CDR3 in amino acids: CASSYSAGANTGELFF. The DNA for the CDR3 is TGTGCCAGCAGTTACTCTGCAGGAGCAAACACCGGGGAGCTGTTTTTT.

This clonotype was detected a few times. The rearrangement links TRBV20-1 to TRBJ2-5; 7 bases line up with TRBD2. CDR1 is DFQATT and CDR2 is SNEGSKA in the germline V gene (reference sequence). The CDR3 has 15 amino acids. V dropped 0 bases and J dropped 5; count of bases not matched to a gene: 9. The CDR3 DNA follows: TGCAGTGCTAGAGATCGGCGGCTAGCGGAGGAGACCCAGTACTTC. It is translated as CSARDRRLAEETQYF.

This clonotype was observed a few times. The chain joins TRBV29-1 to TRBJ2-3; 9 bases are shared with TRBD1. Trimming cost V 6 bases and J 4 bases; bases outside gene matches: 8. The CDR3 runs to 14 residues. The germline CDR1 and CDR2 sequences are SQVTM and ANQGSEA. The CDR3 reads CSVPRDRVPDTQYF. CDR3 DNA sequence: TGCAGCGTGCCTCGGGACAGGGTGCCAGATACGCAGTATTTT.